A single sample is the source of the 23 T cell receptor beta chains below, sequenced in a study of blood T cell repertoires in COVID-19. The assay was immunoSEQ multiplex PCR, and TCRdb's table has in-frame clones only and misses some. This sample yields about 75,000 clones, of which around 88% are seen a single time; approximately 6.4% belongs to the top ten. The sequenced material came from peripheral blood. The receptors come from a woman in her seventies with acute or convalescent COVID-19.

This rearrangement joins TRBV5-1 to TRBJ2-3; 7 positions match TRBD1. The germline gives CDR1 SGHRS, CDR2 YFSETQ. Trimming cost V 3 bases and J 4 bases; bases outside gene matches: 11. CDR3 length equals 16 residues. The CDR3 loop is CASSSNPTGNSDTQYF. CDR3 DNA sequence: TGCGCCAGCAGCTCAAACCCGACAGGGAACTCAGATACGCAGTATTTT.

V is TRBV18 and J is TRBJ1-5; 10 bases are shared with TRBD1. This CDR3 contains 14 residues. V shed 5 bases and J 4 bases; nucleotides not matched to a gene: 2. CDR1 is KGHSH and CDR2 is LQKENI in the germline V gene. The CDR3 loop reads CASSRTGGNQPQHF. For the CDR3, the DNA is TGTGCCAGCTCAAGGACAGGGGGAAATCAGCCCCAGCATTTT. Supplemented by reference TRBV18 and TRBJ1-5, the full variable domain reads NAGVMQNPRHLVRRRGQEARLRCSPMKGHSHVYWYRQLPEEGLKFMVYLQKENIIDESGMPKERFSAEFPKEGPSILRIQQVVRGDSAAYFCASSRTGGNQPQHFGDGTRLSIL.

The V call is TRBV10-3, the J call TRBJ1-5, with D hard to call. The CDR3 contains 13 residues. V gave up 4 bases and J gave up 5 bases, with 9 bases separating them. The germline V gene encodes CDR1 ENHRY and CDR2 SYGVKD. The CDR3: CAISVGGDQPQHF. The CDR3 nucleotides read TGTGCCATCAGTGTGGGCGGGGATCAGCCCCAGCATTTT.

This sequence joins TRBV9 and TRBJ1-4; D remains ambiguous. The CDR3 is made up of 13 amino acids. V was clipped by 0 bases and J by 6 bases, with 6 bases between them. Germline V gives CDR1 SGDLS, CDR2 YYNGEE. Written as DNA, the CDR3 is TGTGCCAGCAGCGTAGCGATAGATGAAAAACTGTTTTTT. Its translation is CASSVAIDEKLFF. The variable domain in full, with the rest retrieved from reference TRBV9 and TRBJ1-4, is DSGVTQTPKHLITATGQRVTLRCSPRSGDLSVYWYQQSLDQGLQFLIQYYNGEERAKGNILERFSAQQFPDLHSELNLSSLELGDSALYFCASSVAIDEKLFFGSGTQLSVL.

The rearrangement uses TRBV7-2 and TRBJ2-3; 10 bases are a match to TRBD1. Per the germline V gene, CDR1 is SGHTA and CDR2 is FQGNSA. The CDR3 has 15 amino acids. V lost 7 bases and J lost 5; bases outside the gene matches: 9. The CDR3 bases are TGTGCCAGCACCCCGACAGGGGGCTTGGGAGATACGCAGTATTTT. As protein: CASTPTGGLGDTQYF.

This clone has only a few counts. CDR3 amino acids: CASSLVQGWTNYGYTF. The CDR3, as DNA: TGTGCCAGCAGCTTGGTTCAGGGTTGGACTAACTATGGCTACACCTTC. The gene calls are TRBV5-5 and TRBJ1-2; D may be TRBD1 (5 bases). The CDR3 sequence is 16 residues long. CDR1 and CDR2 from the germline V gene are SGHKS and YYEKEE (reference sequence). V lost 0 bases, J lost 0 bases, and 12 bases lay in between.

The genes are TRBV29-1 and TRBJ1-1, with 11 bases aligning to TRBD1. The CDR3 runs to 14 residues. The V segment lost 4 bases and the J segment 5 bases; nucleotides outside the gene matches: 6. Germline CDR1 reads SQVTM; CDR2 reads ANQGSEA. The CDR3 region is CSVVGTGGGTEAFF. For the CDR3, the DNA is TGCAGCGTTGTCGGGACAGGGGGTGGGACTGAAGCTTTCTTT. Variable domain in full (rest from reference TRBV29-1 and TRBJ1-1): SAVISQKPSRDICQRGTSLTIQCQVDSQVTMMFWYRQQPGQSLTLIATANQGSEATYESGFVIDKFPISRPNLTFSTLTVSNMSPEDSSIYLCSVVGTGGGTEAFFGQGTRLTVV.

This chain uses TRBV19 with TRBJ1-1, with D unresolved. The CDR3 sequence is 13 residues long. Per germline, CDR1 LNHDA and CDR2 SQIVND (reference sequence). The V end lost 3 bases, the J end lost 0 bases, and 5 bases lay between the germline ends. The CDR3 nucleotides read TGTGCCAGTAGTATCGTCGTGAACACTGAAGCTTTCTTT. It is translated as CASSIVVNTEAFF.

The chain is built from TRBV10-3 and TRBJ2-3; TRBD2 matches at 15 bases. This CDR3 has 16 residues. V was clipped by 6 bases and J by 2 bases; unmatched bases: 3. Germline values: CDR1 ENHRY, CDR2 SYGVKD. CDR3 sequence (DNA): TGTGCCATCAGGGGACTAGCGGGAGGATCCACAGATACGCAGTATTTT. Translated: CAIRGLAGGSTDTQYF.

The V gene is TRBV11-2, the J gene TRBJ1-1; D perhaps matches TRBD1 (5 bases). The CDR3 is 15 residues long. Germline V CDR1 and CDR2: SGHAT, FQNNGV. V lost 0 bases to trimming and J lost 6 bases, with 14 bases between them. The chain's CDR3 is CASSLEGSGWAEAFF. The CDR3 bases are TGTGCCAGCAGCTTAGAAGGTTCAGGGTGGGCTGAAGCTTTCTTT. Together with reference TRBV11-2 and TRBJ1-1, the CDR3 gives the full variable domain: EAGVAQSPRYKIIEKRQSVAFWCNPISGHATLYWYQQILGQGPKLLIQFQNNGVVDDSQLPKDRFSAERLKGVDSTLKIQPAKLEDSAVYLCASSLEGSGWAEAFFGQGTRLTVV.

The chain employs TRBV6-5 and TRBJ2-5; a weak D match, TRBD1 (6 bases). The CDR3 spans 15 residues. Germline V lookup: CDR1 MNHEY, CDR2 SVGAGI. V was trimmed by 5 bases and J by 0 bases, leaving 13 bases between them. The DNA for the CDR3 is TGTGCCAGCAGTCTGGGACACATGTACCAAGAGACCCAGTACTTC. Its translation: CASSLGHMYQETQYF.

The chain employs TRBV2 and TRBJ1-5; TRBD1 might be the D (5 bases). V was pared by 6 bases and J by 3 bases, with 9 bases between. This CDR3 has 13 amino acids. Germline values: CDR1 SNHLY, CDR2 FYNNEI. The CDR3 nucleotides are TGTGCCAGCAGACAGGAACTCAATCAGCCCCAGCATTTT. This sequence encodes CASRQELNQPQHF.

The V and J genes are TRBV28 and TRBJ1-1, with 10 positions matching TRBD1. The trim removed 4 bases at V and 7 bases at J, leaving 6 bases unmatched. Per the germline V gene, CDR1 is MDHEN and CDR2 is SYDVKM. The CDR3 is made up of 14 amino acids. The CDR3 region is CASSYRGQGYEAFF. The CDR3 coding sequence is TGTGCCAGCAGTTACCGGGGACAGGGGTATGAAGCTTTCTTT. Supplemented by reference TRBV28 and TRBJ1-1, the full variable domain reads DVKVTQSSRYLVKRTGEKVFLECVQDMDHENMFWYRQDPGLGLRLIYFSYDVKMKEKGDIPEGYSVSREKKERFSLILESASTNQTSMYLCASSYRGQGYEAFFGQGTRLTVV.

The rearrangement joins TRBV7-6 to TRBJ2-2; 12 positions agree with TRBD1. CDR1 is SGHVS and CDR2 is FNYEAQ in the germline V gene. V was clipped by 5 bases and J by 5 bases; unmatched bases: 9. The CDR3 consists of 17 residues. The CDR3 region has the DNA TGTGCCAGCAGCCCGGGACAGGGGGCCTTAAAAACCGGGGAGCTGTTTTTT. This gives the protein CASSPGQGALKTGELFF.

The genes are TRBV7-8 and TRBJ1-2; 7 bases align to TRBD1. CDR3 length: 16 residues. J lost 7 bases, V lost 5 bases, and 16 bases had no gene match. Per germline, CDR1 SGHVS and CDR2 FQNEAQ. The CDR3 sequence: CASSPAGQAPRSGYTF. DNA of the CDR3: TGTGCCAGCAGCCCCGCTGGACAGGCCCCTAGATCTGGCTACACCTTC. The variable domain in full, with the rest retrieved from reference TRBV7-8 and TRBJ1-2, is GAGVSQSPRYKVAKRGQDVALRCDPISGHVSLFWYQQALGQGPEFLTYFQNEAQLDKSGLPSDRFFAERPEGSVSTLKIQRTQQEDSAVYLCASSPAGQAPRSGYTFGSGTRLTVV.

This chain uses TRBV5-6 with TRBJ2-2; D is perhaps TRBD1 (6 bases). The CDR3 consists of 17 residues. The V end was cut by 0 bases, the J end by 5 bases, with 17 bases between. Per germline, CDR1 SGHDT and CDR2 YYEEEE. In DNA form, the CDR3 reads TGTGCCAGCAGCTTGGCCGGACAGCCTACCGGAACCGGGGAGCTGTTTTTT. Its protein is CASSLAGQPTGTGELFF.

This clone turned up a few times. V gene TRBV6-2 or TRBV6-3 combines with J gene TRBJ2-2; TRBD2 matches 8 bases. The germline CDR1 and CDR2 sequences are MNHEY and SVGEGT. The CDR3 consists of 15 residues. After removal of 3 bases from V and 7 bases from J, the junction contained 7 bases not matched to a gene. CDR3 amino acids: CASSYGSGMVGELFF. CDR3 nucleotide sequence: TGTGCCAGCAGTTATGGTAGCGGGATGGTCGGGGAGCTGTTTTTT.

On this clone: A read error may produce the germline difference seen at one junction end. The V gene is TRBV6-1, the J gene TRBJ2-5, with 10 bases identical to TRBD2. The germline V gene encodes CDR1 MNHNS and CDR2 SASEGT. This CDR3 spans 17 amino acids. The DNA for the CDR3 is TGTGCCAGCAGTGAAGCGGAGGGACTAGCGCCCCAAGAGGCCCAGTACTTC. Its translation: CASSEAEGLAPQEAQYF.

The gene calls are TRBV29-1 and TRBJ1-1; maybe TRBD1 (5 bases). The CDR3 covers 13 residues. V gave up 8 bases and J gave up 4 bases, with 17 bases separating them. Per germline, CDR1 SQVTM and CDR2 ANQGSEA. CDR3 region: CSLGEGPGTEAFF. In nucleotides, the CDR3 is TGCAGCCTGGGGGAGGGGCCAGGCACTGAAGCTTTCTTT.

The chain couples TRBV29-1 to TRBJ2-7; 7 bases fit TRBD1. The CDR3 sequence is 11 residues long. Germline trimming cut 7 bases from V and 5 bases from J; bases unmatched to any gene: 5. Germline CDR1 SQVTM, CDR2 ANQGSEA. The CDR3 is CSGRQGHEQYF. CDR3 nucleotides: TGCAGCGGCCGACAGGGCCACGAGCAGTACTTC.

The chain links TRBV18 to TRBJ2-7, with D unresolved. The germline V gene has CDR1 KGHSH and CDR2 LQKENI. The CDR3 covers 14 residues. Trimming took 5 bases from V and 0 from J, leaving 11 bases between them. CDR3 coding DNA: TGTGCCAGCTCAGTCGAGTGGAGCTCCTACGAGCAGTACTTC. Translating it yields CASSVEWSSYEQYF.

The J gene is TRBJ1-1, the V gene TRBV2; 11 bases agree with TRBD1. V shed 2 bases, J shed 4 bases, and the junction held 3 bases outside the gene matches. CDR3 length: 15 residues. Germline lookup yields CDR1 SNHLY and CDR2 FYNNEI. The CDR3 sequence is CASSETGTGGTEAFF. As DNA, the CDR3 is TGTGCCAGCAGTGAAACCGGGACAGGGGGCACTGAAGCTTTCTTT.

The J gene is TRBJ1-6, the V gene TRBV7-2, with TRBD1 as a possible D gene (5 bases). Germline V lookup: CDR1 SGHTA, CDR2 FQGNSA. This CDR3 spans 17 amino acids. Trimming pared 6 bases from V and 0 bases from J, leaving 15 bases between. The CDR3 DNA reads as TGTGCCAGCAGTCGCGCTCCGGGGGACTCCTATAATTCACCCCTCCACTTT. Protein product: CASSRAPGDSYNSPLHF.